The 5 T cell receptor beta chains below all came from one sample that was sequenced in a study of early T cells in non-severe SARS-CoV-2 infection. MiXCR, applied by TCRdb to the 5' RACE reads, yields one record per CDR3 protein. This sample has 55,000 to 80,000 distinct CDR3 sequences; 8.8% occur once, and the top ten carry under 15%. Source: whole blood, taken at baseline. The receptors come from an adult who was a healthcare worker with PCR-confirmed SARS-CoV-2 infection or an uninfected control (not recorded which).

V is TRBV20-1 and J is TRBJ2-7; D gene uncertain. Trimming left V 0 bases short and J 0 bases short, with 15 bases between. CDR1 and CDR2 (germline): DFQATT, SNEGSKA (reference sequence). CDR3 size: 16 residues. The CDR3 sequence: CSARDLRRMSSYEQYF. As DNA, the CDR3 is TGCAGTGCTAGAGACCTCCGACGAATGAGCTCCTACGAGCAGTACTTC.

V usage is TRBV9 and J usage is TRBJ2-6, with no clear D. The length of the CDR3 is 15 residues. The germline V and J ends were trimmed by 0 bases and 3 bases, with 7 bases remaining between them. Germline CDR1 and CDR2: SGDLS and YYNGEE. CDR3 protein: CASSVEGYGANVLTF. The CDR3 bases are TGTGCCAGCAGCGTAGAGGGTTATGGGGCCAACGTCCTGACTTTC.

The V gene is TRBV6-1, the J gene TRBJ2-1; 9 bases match TRBD2. Germline V gene sequence: CDR1 MNHNS, CDR2 SASEGT. This CDR3 spans 14 amino acids. The V segment lost 9 bases and the J segment 12 bases; nucleotides outside the gene matches: 15. CDR3 sequence (DNA): TGTGCCAGTCATCGACTAGCGGTAAATGATAGGCAGTTCTTC. It encodes CASHRLAVNDRQFF.

There are a few counts of this clonotype. This chain uses TRBV6-2 or TRBV6-3 with TRBJ2-7, with 10 bases matching TRBD2. The CDR3 length is 16 residues. The V gene end was trimmed by 2 bases and the J gene end by 1 base; junction bases not matched to a gene: 5. Germline loops: CDR1 MNHEY, CDR2 SVGEGT. CDR3 in DNA: TGTGCCAGCAGTTACGCTCTAGCGGGAGCGTCCTACGAGCAGTACTTC. It translates to CASSYALAGASYEQYF.

This CDR3 reads CAILDEDEAGGDTQYF. DNA for the CDR3: TGTGCCATCCTGGACGAGGATGAAGCGGGAGGCGATACGCAGTATTTT. The V gene is TRBV10-3, the J gene TRBJ2-3, with 9 bases matching TRBD2. This CDR3 spans 16 amino acids. The junction had 15 bases not matched to a gene; V was cut back by 8 bases and J by 6 bases. Germline assignment: CDR1 ENHRY and CDR2 SYGVKD.